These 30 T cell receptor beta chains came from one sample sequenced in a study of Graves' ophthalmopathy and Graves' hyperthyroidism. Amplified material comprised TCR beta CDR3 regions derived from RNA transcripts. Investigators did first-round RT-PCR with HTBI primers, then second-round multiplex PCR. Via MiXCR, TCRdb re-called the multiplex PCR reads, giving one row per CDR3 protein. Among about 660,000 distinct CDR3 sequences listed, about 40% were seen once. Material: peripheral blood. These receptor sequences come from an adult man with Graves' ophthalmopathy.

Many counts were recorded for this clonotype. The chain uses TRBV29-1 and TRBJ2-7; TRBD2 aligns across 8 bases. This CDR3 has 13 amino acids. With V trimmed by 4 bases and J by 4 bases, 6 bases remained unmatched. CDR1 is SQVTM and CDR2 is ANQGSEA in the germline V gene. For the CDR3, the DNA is TGCAGCGTTGTGAGCGGGAGCGAGTACGAGCAGTACTTC. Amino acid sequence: CSVVSGSEYEQYF.

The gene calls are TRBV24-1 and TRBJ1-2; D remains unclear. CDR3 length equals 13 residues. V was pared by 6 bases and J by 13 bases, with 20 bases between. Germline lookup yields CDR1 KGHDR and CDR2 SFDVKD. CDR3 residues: CATSKGVRGRRTF. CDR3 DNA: TGTGCCACCAGTAAGGGTGTGAGAGGTCGCCGCACCTTC.

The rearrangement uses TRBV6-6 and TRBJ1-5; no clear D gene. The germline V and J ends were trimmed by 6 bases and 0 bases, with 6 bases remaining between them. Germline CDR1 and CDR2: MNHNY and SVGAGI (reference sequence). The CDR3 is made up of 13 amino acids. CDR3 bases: TGTGCCAGCAGGCTGCGTAGCAATCAGCCCCAGCATTTT. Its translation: CASRLRSNQPQHF.

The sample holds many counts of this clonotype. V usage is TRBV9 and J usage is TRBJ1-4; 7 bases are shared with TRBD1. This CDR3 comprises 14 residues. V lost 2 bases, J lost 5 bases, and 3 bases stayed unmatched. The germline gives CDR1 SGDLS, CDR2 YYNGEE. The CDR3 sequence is CASSVGTANEKLFF. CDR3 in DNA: TGTGCCAGCAGCGTCGGGACAGCCAATGAAAAACTGTTTTTT.

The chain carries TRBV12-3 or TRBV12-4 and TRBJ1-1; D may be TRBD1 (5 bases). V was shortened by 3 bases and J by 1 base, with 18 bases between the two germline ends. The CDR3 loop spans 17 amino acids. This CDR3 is CASSFPLPWGANTEAFF. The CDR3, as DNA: TGTGCCAGCAGTTTCCCACTTCCGTGGGGCGCGAACACTGAAGCTTTCTTT.

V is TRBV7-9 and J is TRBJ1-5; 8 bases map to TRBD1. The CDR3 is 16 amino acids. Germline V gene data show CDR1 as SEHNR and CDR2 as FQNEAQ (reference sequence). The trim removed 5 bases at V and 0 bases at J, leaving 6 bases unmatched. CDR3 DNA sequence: TGTGCCAGCAGCGTACCGGGACAGGTTAGCAATCAGCCCCAGCATTTT. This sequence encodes CASSVPGQVSNQPQHF.

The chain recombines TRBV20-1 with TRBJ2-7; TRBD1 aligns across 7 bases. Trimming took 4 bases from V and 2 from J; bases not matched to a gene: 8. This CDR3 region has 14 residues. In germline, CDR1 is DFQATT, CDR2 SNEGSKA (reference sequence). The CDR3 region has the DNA TGCAGTGCTACGACGACAGGGTCGACCTACGAGCAGTACTTC. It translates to CSATTTGSTYEQYF.

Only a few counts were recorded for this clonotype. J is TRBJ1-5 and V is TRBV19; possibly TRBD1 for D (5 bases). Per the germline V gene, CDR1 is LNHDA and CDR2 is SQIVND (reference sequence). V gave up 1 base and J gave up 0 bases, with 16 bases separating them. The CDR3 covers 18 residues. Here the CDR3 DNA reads TGTGCCAGTAGTATAGGTTTGGGCAGGGATTATAGCAATCAGCCCCAGCATTTT. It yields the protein CASSIGLGRDYSNQPQHF.

The CDR3 region is CASSFEGQQNSPLHF. The CDR3 DNA reads TGTGCCAGCAGCTTCGAGGGACAGCAGAATTCACCCCTCCACTTT. The chain couples TRBV7-9 to TRBJ1-6; 7 bases line up with TRBD1. The V segment lost 3 bases and the J segment 7 bases; nucleotides outside the gene matches: 6. This CDR3 has 15 residues. Germline V lookup: CDR1 SEHNR, CDR2 FQNEAQ (reference sequence).

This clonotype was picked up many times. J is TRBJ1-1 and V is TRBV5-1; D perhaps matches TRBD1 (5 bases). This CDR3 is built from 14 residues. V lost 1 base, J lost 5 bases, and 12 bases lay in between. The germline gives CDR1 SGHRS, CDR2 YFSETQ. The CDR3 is CASSLTGYGTEAFF. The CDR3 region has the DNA TGCGCCAGCAGCTTGACAGGCTATGGAACTGAAGCTTTCTTT.

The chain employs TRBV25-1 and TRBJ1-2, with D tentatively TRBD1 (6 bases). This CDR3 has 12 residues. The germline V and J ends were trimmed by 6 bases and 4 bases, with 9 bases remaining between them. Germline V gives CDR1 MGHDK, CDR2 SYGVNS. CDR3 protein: CASRGQSYGYTF. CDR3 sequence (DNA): TGTGCCAGCAGAGGACAGAGCTATGGCTACACCTTC.

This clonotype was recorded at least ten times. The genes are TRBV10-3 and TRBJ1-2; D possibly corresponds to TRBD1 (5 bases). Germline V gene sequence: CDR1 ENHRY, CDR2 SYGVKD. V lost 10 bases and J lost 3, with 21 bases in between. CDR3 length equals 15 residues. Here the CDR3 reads CASRSGGVQDYGYTF. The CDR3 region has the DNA TGTGCCAGCAGAAGCGGCGGAGTACAGGACTATGGCTACACCTTC.

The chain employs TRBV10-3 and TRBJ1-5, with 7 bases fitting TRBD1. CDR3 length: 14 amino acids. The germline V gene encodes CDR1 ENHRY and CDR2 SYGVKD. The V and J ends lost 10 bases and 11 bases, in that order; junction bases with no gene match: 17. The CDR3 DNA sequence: TGTGCCAGCAGCGAAATACAGGGGAGAGAGACCCAGCATTTT. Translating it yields CASSEIQGRETQHF.

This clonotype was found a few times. In DNA form, the CDR3 reads TGCAGTGCTGGGACAGGGCAACTATCCTACGAGCAGTACTTC. Its translation is CSAGTGQLSYEQYF. The rearrangement links TRBV20-1 to TRBJ2-7; 9 positions match TRBD1. The CDR3 is 14 amino acids. Germline CDR1 DFQATT, CDR2 SNEGSKA (reference sequence). The V gene end was trimmed by 5 bases and the J gene end by 1 base; junction bases not matched to a gene: 6.

The CDR3 reads CASNERQGMNSPLHF. CDR3 DNA sequence: TGTGCCAGCAACGAACGACAGGGGATGAATTCACCCCTCCACTTT. J is TRBJ1-6 and V is TRBV9; 8 nucleotides agree with TRBD1. There are 15 residues in the CDR3. CDR1 and CDR2 from the germline V gene are SGDLS and YYNGEE. The V gene end was trimmed by 6 bases and the J gene end by 7 bases; junction bases not matched to a gene: 9.

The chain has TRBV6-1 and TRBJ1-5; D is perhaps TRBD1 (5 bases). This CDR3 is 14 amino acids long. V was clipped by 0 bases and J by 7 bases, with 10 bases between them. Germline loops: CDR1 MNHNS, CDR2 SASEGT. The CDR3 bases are TGTGCCAGCAGTGAAGCGGGTAGGGACCAGCCCCAGCATTTT. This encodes CASSEAGRDQPQHF.

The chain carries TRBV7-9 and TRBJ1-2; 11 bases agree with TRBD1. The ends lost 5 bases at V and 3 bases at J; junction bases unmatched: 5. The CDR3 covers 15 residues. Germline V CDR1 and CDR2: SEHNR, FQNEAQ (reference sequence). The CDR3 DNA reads TGTGCCAGCAGCAAGGGACAGGGGGTCGACTATGGCTACACCTTC. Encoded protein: CASSKGQGVDYGYTF. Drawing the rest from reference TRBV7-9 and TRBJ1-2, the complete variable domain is DTGVSQNPRHKITKRGQNVTFRCDPISEHNRLYWYRQTLGQGPEFLTYFQNEAQLEKSRLLSDRFSAERPKGSFSTLEIQRTEQGDSAMYLCASSKGQGVDYGYTFGSGTRLTVV.

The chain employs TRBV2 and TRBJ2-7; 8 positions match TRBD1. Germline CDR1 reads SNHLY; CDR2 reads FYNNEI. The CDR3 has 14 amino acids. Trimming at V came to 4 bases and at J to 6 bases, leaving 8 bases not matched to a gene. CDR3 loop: CASSAIVRGLEQYF. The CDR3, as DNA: TGTGCCAGCAGTGCTATTGTCAGGGGGCTCGAGCAGTACTTC.

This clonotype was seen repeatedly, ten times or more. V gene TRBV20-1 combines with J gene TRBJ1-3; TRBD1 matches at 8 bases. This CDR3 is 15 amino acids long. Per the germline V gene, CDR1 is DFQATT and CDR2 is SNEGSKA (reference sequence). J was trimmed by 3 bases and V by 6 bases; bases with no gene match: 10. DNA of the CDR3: TGCAGTGCCGGACCAGGGGGCATCGGTGGAAACACCATATATTTT. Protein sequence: CSAGPGGIGGNTIYF.

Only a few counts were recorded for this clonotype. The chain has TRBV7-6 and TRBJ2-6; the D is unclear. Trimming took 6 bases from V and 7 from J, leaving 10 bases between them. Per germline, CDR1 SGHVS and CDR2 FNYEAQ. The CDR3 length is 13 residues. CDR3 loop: CASRLTGANVLTF. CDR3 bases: TGTGCCAGCAGGTTAACGGGTGCCAACGTCCTGACTTTC.

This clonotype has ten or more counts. CDR3 residues: CASSRPQGNTIYF. The CDR3 DNA is TGTGCCAGCAGTCGACCACAGGGAAACACCATATATTTT. The chain is built from TRBV12-3 or TRBV12-4 and TRBJ1-3, with D unclear. The CDR3 consists of 13 residues. V lost 5 bases, J lost 4 bases, and 9 bases lay in between.

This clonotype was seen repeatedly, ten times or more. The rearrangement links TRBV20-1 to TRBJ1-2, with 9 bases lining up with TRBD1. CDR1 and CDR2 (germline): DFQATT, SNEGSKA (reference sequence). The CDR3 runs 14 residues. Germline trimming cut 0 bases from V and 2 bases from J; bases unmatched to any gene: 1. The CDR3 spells CSAREQGANYGYTF. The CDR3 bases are TGCAGTGCTAGAGAACAGGGGGCGAACTATGGCTACACCTTC.

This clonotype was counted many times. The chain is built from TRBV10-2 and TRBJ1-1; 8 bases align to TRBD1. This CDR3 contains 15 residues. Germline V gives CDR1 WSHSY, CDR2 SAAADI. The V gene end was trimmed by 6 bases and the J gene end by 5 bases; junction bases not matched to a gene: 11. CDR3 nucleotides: TGCGCCAGCAGGATTCAGGGGGCTTCTTGGACTGAAGCTTTCTTT. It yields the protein CASRIQGASWTEAFF.

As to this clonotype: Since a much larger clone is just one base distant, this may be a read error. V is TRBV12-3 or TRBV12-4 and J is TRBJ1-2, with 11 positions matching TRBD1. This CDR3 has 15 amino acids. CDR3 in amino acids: CAGSLARTGGHGYTF. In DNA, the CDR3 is TGTGCCGGCAGTTTAGCTCGGACAGGGGGCCATGGCTACACCTTC.

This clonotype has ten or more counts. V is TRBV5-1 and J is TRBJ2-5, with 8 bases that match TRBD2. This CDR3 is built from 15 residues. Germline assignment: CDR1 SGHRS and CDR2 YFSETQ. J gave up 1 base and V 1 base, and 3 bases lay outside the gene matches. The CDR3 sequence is CASSLTGGAQETQYF. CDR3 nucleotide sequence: TGCGCCAGCAGCTTGACCGGGGGGGCCCAAGAGACCCAGTACTTC.

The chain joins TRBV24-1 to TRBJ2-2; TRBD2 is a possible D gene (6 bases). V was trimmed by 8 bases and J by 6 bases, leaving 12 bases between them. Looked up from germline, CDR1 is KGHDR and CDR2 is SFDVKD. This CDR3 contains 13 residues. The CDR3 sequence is CATTDPGAGELFF. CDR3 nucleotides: TGTGCCACCACTGACCCGGGGGCCGGGGAGCTGTTTTTT.

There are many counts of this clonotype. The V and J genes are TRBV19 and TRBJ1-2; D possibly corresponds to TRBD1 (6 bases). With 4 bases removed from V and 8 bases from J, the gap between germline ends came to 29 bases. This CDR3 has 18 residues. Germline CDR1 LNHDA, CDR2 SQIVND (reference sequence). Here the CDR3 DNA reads TGTGCCAGTAGTACCCGCCTACGCCGACAGGTATCCGTCATCGGCTACACCTTC. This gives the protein CASSTRLRRQVSVIGYTF. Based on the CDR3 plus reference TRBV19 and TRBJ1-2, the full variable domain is DGGITQSPKYLFRKEGQNVTLSCEQNLNHDAMYWYRQDPGQGLRLIYYSQIVNDFQKGDIAEGYSVSREKKESFPLTVTSAQKNPTAFYLCASSTRLRRQVSVIGYTFGSGTRLTVV.

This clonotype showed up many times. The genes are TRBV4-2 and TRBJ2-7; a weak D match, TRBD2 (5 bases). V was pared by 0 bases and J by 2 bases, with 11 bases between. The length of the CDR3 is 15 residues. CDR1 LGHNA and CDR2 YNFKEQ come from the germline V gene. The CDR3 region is CASSQESGFPYEQYF. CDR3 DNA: TGTGCCAGCAGCCAAGAGAGCGGATTCCCCTACGAGCAGTACTTC.

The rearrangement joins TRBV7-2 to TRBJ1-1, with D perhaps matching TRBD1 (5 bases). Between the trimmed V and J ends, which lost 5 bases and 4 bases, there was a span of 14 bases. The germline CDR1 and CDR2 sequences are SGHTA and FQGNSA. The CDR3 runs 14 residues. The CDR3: CASSTQRGSTEAFF. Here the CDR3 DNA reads TGTGCCAGCAGCACCCAGCGGGGCAGCACTGAAGCTTTCTTT.

CDR3 in amino acids: CASSPPPTSRETQYF. Here the CDR3 DNA reads TGTGCCAGCTCACCTCCACCGACTAGCAGGGAGACCCAGTACTTC. The chain joins TRBV18 to TRBJ2-5; TRBD2 matches 7 bases. V lost 3 bases to trimming and J lost 5 bases; unmatched junction nucleotides: 9. This CDR3 has 15 residues. Germline CDR1 reads KGHSH; CDR2 reads LQKENI.